The subject of this entry is one T cell receptor (beta chain). These data come from a study of blood T cell dynamics during melanoma immunotherapy. The sample's time point: pre-treatment baseline. TCRdb's copy holds only in-frame clones and misses some; the assay was immunoSEQ multiplex PCR. The sample lists about 24,000 clones, around 88% occurring once. This CDR3 is 14 amino acids long. The germline gives CDR1 LNHDA, CDR2 SQIVND (reference sequence). Trimming removed 1 base from V and 2 bases from J, with 7 bases in between. This sequence originates from a human donor with melanoma. The V gene is TRBV19, the J gene TRBJ2-3; D unclear. The starting material was blood, obtained from a patient treated with checkpoint blockade. CDR3 loop: CASSIGHPTDTQYF. CDR3 nucleotide sequence: TGTGCCAGTAGTATAGGACACCCCACAGATACGCAGTATTTT.